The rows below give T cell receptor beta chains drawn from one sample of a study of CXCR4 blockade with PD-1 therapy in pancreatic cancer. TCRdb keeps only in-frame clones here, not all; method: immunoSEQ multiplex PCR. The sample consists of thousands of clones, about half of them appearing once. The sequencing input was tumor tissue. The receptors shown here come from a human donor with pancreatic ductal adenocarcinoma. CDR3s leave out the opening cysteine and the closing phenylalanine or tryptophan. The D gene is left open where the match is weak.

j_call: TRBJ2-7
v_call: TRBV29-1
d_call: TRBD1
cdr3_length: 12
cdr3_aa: SVEDETGGYEQY

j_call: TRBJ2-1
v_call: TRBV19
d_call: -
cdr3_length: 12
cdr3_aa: ASSIQQGLNEQF

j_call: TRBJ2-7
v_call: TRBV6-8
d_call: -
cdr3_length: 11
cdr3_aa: ASSKRSSYEQY

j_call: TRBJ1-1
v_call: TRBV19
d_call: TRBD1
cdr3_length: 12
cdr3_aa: ASSLQGLDTEVF

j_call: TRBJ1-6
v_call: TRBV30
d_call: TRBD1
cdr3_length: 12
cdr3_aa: AWTGNSYNSPLH

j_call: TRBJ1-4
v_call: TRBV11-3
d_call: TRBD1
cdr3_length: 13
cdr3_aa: ASSLGQGGSEKLF

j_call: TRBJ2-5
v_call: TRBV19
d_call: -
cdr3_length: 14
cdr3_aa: ASSIARGFFQETQY

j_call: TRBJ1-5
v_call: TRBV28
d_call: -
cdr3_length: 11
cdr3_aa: ASSDPPNQPQH

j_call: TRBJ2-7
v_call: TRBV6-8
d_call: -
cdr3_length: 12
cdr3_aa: ASSGGGCHYEQY

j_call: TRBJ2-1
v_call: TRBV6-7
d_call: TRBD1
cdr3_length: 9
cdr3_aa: ASSVSGTGF

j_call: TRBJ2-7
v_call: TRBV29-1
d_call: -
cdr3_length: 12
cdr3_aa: SVEVRVPAYEQY

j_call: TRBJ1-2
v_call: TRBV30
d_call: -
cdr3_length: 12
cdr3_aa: AWGAGTARYGYT

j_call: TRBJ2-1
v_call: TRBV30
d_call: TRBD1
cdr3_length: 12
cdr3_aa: AWSPGTEDNEQF

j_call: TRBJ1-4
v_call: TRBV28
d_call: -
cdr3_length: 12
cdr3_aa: ASSTGPTNEKLF

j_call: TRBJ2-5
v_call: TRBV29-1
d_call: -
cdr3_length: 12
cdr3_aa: SVDRQGGGETQY

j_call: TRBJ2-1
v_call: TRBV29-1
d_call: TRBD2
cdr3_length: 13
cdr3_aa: SGIPLAGGYNEQF

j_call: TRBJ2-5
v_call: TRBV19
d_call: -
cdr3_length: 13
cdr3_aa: ASSIDRGSQETQY

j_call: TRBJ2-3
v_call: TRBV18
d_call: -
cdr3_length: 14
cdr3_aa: ASSPGGPSSTDTQY

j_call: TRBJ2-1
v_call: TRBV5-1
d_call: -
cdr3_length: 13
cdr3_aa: ASSLAPRDGNEQF

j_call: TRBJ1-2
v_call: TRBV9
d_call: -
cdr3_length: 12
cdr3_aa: ASSSGAALGGYT

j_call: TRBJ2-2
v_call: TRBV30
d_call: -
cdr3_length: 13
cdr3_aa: AWSPVGVSAGELF

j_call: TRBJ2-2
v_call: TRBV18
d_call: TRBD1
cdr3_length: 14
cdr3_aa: ASSPWGTGTIGELF

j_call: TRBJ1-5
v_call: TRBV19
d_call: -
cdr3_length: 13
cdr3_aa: ASRAGGHSNQPQH

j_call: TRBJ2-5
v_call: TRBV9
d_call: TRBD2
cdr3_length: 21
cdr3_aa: ASSVALGIRLAGGITPQETQY

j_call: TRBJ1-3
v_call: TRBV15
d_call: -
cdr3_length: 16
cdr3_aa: ATSRDGGGESSGNIIY

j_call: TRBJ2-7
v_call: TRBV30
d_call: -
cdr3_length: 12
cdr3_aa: AWNVAGRYYEQY

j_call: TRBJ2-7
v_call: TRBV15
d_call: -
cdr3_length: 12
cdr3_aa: ATSTGTPETRQY

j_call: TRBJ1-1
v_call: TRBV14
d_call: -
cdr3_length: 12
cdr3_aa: ASSQVSGITEAF

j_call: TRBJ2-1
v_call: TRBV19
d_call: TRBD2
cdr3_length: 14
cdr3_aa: ASSPQLAGGFNEQF

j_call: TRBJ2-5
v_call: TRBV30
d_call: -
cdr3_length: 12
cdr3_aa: AWSVGLASETQY

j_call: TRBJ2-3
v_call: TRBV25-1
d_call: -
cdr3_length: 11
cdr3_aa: ASNRGPTDTQY

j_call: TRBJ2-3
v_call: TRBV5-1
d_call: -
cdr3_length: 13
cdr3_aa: ASSLGGVSTDTQY

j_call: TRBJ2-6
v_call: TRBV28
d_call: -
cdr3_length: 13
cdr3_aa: ASSLWSSGANVLT

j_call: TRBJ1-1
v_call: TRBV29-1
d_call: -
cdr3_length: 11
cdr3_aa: SVVGGTPRLAF

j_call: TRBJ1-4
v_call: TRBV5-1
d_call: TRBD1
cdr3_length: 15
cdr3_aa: ASSLRQGSFTREKLF

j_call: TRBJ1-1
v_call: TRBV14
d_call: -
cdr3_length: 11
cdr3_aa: ASSNVGTTEAF

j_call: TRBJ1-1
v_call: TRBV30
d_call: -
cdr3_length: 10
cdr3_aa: AWKGRNTEAF

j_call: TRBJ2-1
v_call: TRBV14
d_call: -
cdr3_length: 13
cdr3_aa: ASSQVTASYNEQF

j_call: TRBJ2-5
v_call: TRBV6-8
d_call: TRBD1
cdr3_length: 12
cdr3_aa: ASRIDRVQETQY